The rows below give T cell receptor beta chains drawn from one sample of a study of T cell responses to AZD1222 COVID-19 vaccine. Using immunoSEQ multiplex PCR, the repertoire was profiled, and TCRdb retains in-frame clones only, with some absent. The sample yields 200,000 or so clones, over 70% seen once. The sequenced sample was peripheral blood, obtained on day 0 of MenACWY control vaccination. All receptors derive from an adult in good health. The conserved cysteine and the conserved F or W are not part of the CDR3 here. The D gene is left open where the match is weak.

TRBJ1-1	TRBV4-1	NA	ASSQAGGGMNTEAF
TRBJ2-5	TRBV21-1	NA	ATKGSETQY
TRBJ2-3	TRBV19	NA	ASSQLTSRGTDTQY
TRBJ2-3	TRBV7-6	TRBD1	ASAGTGSDTQY
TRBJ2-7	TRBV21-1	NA	ASSKPRTGVYEQY
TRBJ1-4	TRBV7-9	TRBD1	ASIHAGRGPAANEKLF
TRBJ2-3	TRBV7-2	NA	ASSGQRDHFTDTQY
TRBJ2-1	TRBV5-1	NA	ASRANLADQYNEQF
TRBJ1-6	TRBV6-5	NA	ASSSINSPLH
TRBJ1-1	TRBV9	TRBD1	ASSPGQGAWDTEAF
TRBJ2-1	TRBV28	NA	ASSPDAFNEQF
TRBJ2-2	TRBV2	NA	ASSVKQGNTGELF
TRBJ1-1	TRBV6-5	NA	ASSQTGKAF
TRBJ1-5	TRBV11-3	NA	ASSLPLCDSSNQPQH
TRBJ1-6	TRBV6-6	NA	ASRGQQNYNSPLH
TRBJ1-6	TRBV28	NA	ASSFSQNSPLH
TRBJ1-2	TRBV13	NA	ASSLMRGGYT
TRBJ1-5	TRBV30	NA	AWSMGFGTSPNQPQH
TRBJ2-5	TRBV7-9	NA	ASSLLGQETQY
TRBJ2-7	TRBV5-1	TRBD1	ASSLWESRGQGRYEQY
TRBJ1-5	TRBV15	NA	ATSTARVSNQPQH
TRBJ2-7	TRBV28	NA	ASSPRSGGALYYEQY
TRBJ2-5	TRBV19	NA	ASSGTRQETQY
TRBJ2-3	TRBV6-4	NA	ASSETGSTDTQY
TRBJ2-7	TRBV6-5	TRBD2	ASSSSGGYEQY
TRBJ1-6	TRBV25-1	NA	ASKMEGGRDSPLH
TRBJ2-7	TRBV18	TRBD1	ASSQRQGTYEQY
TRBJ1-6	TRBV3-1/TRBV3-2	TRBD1	ASSQDPGGHESPLH
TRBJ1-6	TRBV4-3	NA	ASSQGNRDSPLH
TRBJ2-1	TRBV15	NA	ATSRDARRSSYNEQF
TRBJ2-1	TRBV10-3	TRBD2	AIRKTSGTEGRNEQF
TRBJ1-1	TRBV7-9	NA	ASSSSEKNTEAF
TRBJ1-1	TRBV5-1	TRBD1	ASSVRTGQNTEAF
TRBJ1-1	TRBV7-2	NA	ASRPTGSTEAF
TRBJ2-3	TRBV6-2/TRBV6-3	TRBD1	ASSYGTDSDTQY
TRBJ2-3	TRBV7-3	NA	ASSHRLGSSDTQY
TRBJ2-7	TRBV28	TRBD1	AISVGQGAQEQY
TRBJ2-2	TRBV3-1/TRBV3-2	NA	ASSQDQWGIMGGELF
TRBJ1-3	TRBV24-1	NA	ATSAGTAGNTIY